This is a list of T cell receptor beta chains from one sample in a study of PD-L1 blockade in urothelial cancer. Repertoires were generated with immunoSEQ multiplex PCR, while TCRdb's copy carries only in-frame clones and drops some. The sample lists about 85,000 clones; about 84% were seen once. The source material was PBMCs, sampled around atezolizumab (anti-PD-L1) treatment. Source of these receptors: a man aged 55 to 70 with urothelial cancer. Both conserved end residues are part of each CDR3. D genes are given only for firm matches. For some rows the clone size is stated as once, few or many, or as a class when expanded; others skip it.

V: TRBV7-2
size: .
J: TRBJ2-2
D: TRBD2
DNA: TGTGCCAGCAGCTTAGCCCGGACTAGCGGAAACACCGGGGAGCTGTTTTTT
CDR3: CASSLARTSGNTGELFF

V: TRBV4-1
size: .
J: TRBJ1-4
D: TRBD1
DNA: TGCGCCAGCAGCCAGGGACAGGATAATGAAAAACTGTTTTTT
CDR3: CASSQGQDNEKLFF

V: TRBV6-6
size: .
J: TRBJ2-3
D: .
DNA: TGTGCCAGCAGCTCAGTTATTATGTCCCCAGATACGCAGTATTTT
CDR3: CASSSVIMSPDTQYF

V: TRBV30
size: few
J: TRBJ1-4
D: .
DNA: TGTGCCTACGAGCCGGCTAATGAAAAACTGTTTTTT
CDR3: CAYEPANEKLFF

V: TRBV19
size: once
J: TRBJ2-1
D: .
DNA: TGTGCCAGTAGTCAAACCCCTAGGAGCTACAATGAGCAGTTCTTC
CDR3: CASSQTPRSYNEQFF

V: TRBV5-1
size: .
J: TRBJ1-2
D: TRBD1
DNA: TGCGCCAGCAGCCGATCGACAGGGGTAGAGCTACGTGGCTACACCTTC
CDR3: CASSRSTGVELRGYTF

V: TRBV7-3
size: .
J: TRBJ2-1
D: TRBD2
DNA: TGTGCCAGCAGCTTCGCGGGAGGGCCGAGGGAGCAGTTCTTC
CDR3: CASSFAGGPREQFF

V: TRBV19
size: .
J: TRBJ2-4
D: .
DNA: TGTGCCAGTAGTATCAGGGACACAATTCAGTACTTC
CDR3: CASSIRDTIQYF

V: TRBV28
size: .
J: TRBJ2-3
D: .
DNA: TGTGCCAGCAGCCAATCCCTGGCGGGGCCGAGAGATACGCAGTATTTT
CDR3: CASSQSLAGPRDTQYF

V: TRBV30
size: .
J: TRBJ1-1
D: TRBD1
DNA: TGTGCCTGGGGCCGGGACAGGTGGAACTCGGTGAACACTGAAGCTTTCTTT
CDR3: CAWGRDRWNSVNTEAFF

V: TRBV7-2
size: .
J: TRBJ1-2
D: TRBD1
DNA: TGTGCCAGCAGCTTAGAAGGGACAGTCTATGGCTACACCTTC
CDR3: CASSLEGTVYGYTF

V: TRBV18
size: .
J: TRBJ2-7
D: .
DNA: TGTGCCAGCTCACTGGGGACACCACCCTCCTACGAGCAGTACTTC
CDR3: CASSLGTPPSYEQYF

V: TRBV5-1
size: .
J: TRBJ2-3
D: TRBD2
DNA: TGCGCCAGCAGCCTACCGGGACTAGCGGGAGCGGATACGCAGTATTTT
CDR3: CASSLPGLAGADTQYF

V: TRBV19
size: .
J: TRBJ2-1
D: .
DNA: TGTGCCAGTAGTTCTAGAATCTACAATGAGCAGTTCTTC
CDR3: CASSSRIYNEQFF

V: TRBV29-1
size: .
J: TRBJ2-2
D: .
DNA: TGCAGCGTCCACAGGAACACCGGGGAGCTGTTTTTT
CDR3: CSVHRNTGELFF

V: TRBV28
size: .
J: TRBJ1-5
D: TRBD1
DNA: TGTGCCAGCAGTCCGGACAGGGGCGTCAATCAGCCCCAGCATTTT
CDR3: CASSPDRGVNQPQHF

V: TRBV6-5
size: .
J: TRBJ1-4
D: TRBD1
DNA: TGTGCCACCGGGACAGATAATGAAAAACTGTTTTTT
CDR3: CATGTDNEKLFF

V: TRBV6-1
size: .
J: TRBJ2-7
D: TRBD2
DNA: TGTGCCAGCAGGACTAGCGGGGGGGCGTGGGAGCAGTACTTC
CDR3: CASRTSGGAWEQYF

V: TRBV5-1
size: .
J: TRBJ2-5
D: TRBD1
DNA: TGCGCCAGCAGCGTGGACAGGGTTGTCCAAGAGACCCAGTACTTC
CDR3: CASSVDRVVQETQYF

V: TRBV5-1
size: .
J: TRBJ2-2
D: TRBD2
DNA: TGCGCCAGCAGCTCCACTAGCGGGAGGGTTTCCGGGGAGCTGTTTTTT
CDR3: CASSSTSGRVSGELFF

V: TRBV7-6
size: .
J: TRBJ1-3
D: .
DNA: TGTGCCAGCAGCTCCTTCCTGGGCTCTGTGGCTGGAAACACCATATATTTT
CDR3: CASSSFLGSVAGNTIYF

V: TRBV7-3
size: once
J: TRBJ1-1
D: .
DNA: TGTGCCAGCAGCTTGCTAGCGGGGGGGTGGACTGAAGCTTTCTTT
CDR3: CASSLLAGGWTEAFF

V: TRBV10-3
size: .
J: TRBJ1-1
D: TRBD1
DNA: TGTGCCATCAGTGATAGACAGGGGGCGACGAACACTGAAGCTTTCTTT
CDR3: CAISDRQGATNTEAFF

V: TRBV5-1
size: .
J: TRBJ2-4
D: .
DNA: TGCGCCAGTACCGGGGTAGCCAAAAACATTCAGTACTTC
CDR3: CASTGVAKNIQYF

V: TRBV10-2
size: once
J: TRBJ1-2
D: .
DNA: TGCGCCAGCAGTGAGATCCTGGCAACTAACTATGGCTACACCTTC
CDR3: CASSEILATNYGYTF

V: TRBV30
size: .
J: TRBJ2-2
D: .
DNA: TGTGCCTGGAGGGACGGGACTTATGACACCGGGGAGCTGTTTTTT
CDR3: CAWRDGTYDTGELFF

V: TRBV7-9
size: .
J: TRBJ1-1
D: TRBD1
DNA: TGTGCCAGCAGCGTAGGACAGGGTTCCAACACTGAAGCTTTCTTT
CDR3: CASSVGQGSNTEAFF

V: TRBV29-1
size: .
J: TRBJ2-4
D: .
DNA: TGCAGCACTCCCGGGGACAACAAAAACATTCAGTACTTC
CDR3: CSTPGDNKNIQYF

V: TRBV9
size: .
J: TRBJ1-6
D: TRBD1
DNA: TGTGCCAGCAGCGTAACAGGGGTGTATAATTCACCCCTCCACTTT
CDR3: CASSVTGVYNSPLHF

V: TRBV10-3
size: .
J: TRBJ1-1
D: .
DNA: TGTGCCATCAGAACTCCGGGGGAAAACACTGAAGCTTTCTTT
CDR3: CAIRTPGENTEAFF

V: TRBV2
size: .
J: TRBJ1-2
D: .
DNA: TGTGCCAGCACGAGAATAGGCGGCTATGGCTACACCTTC
CDR3: CASTRIGGYGYTF

V: TRBV5-6
size: .
J: TRBJ1-1
D: .
DNA: TGTGCCAGCAGCCGGAGGACAGTGGGGACTGAAGCTTTCTTT
CDR3: CASSRRTVGTEAFF

V: TRBV9
size: .
J: TRBJ1-1
D: TRBD1
DNA: TGTGCCAGCAGCCGGACAGGGTACACTGAAGCTTTCTTT
CDR3: CASSRTGYTEAFF

V: TRBV6-6
size: .
J: TRBJ1-5
D: .
DNA: TGTGCCAGCAGCCCGGGGTTGGTGAGCAATCAGCCCCAGCATTTT
CDR3: CASSPGLVSNQPQHF

V: TRBV6-4
size: .
J: TRBJ1-2
D: .
DNA: TGTGCCAGCAGCCCGGGAAAAGTAGGCTATGGCTACACCTTC
CDR3: CASSPGKVGYGYTF

V: TRBV2
size: .
J: TRBJ1-5
D: .
DNA: TGTGCCGGACACAGGGATAGCAATCAGCCCCAGCATTTT
CDR3: CAGHRDSNQPQHF

V: TRBV28
size: .
J: TRBJ1-1
D: TRBD1
DNA: TGTGCCAGCAGTTTATCCGGGACAGGGGGCCCTGAAGCTTTCTTT
CDR3: CASSLSGTGGPEAFF

V: TRBV4-1
size: .
J: TRBJ1-5
D: TRBD1
DNA: TGCGCCAGCAGCCAAGTGGTAGTGACAGGGCTATCCAATCAGCCCCAGCATTTT
CDR3: CASSQVVVTGLSNQPQHF

V: TRBV30
size: .
J: TRBJ1-5
D: .
DNA: TGTGCCTGGAGGGCTGGGGTCTCAGGGAATCAGCCCCAGCATTTT
CDR3: CAWRAGVSGNQPQHF

V: TRBV9
size: .
J: TRBJ2-5
D: .
DNA: TGTGCCAGCAGCGTAGGGGTAGGAGGGACCCAGTACTTC
CDR3: CASSVGVGGTQYF

V: TRBV18
size: .
J: TRBJ2-3
D: .
DNA: TGTGCCAGCTCACCCGGTAGCACAGATACGCAGTATTTT
CDR3: CASSPGSTDTQYF

V: TRBV11-1
size: few
J: TRBJ2-7
D: .
DNA: TGTGCCAGCAGCTTAGGGCCTGGTCAGTACGAGCAGTACTTC
CDR3: CASSLGPGQYEQYF

V: TRBV2
size: few
J: TRBJ1-3
D: .
DNA: TGTGCCAGCAGTGGAGCAAGGAGGGCTGGAAACACCATATATTTT
CDR3: CASSGARRAGNTIYF

V: TRBV28
size: .
J: TRBJ2-5
D: TRBD2
DNA: TGTGCCAGCAGCGGCCGGGACTGGGGGACTAGCGGGCTCCAAGAGACCCAGTACTTC
CDR3: CASSGRDWGTSGLQETQYF